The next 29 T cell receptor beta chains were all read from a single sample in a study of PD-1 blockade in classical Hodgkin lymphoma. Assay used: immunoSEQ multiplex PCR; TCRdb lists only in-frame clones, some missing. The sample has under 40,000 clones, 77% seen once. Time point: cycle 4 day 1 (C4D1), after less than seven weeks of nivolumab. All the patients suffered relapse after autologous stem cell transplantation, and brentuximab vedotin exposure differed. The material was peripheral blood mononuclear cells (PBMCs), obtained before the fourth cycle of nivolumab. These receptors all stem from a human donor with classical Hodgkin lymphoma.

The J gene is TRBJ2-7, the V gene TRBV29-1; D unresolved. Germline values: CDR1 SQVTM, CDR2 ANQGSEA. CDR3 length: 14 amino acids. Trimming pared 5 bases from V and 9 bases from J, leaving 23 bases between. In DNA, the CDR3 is TGCAGCGTTTTATCCCGCGAATGGGGTCGTGGGCAGTACTTC. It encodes CSVLSREWGRGQYF.

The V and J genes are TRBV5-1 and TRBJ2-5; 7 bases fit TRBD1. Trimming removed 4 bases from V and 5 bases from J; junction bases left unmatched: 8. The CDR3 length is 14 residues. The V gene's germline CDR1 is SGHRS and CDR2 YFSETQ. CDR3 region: CASSHLDREETQYF. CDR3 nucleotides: TGCGCCAGCAGCCATTTAGACAGGGAGGAGACCCAGTACTTC.

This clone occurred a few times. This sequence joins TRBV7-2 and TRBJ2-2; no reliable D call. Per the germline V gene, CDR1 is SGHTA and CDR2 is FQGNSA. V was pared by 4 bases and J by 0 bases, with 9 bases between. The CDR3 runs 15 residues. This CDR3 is CASSSLPANTGELFF. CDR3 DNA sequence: TGTGCCAGCAGCTCACTACCGGCGAACACCGGGGAGCTGTTTTTT.

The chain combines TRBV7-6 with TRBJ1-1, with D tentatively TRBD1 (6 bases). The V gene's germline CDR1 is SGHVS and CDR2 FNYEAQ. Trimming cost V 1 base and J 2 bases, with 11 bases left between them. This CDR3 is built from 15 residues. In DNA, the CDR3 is TGTGCCAGCAGCTTAGGGACAGCCTATAACACTGAAGCTTTCTTT. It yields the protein CASSLGTAYNTEAFF.

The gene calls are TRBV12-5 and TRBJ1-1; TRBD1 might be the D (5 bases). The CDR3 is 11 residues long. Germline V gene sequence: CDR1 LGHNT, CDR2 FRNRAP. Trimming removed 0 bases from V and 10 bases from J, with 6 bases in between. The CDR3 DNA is TGTGCTAGTGGTTTGGTAAGGGGAGCTTTCTTT. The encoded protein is CASGLVRGAFF.

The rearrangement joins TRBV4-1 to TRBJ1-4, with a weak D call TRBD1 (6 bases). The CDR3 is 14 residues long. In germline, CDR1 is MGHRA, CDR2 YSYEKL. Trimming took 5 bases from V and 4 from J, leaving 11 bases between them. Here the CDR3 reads CASSTGQHNEKLFF. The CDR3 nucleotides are TGCGCCAGCAGCACGGGACAACATAATGAAAAACTGTTTTTT.

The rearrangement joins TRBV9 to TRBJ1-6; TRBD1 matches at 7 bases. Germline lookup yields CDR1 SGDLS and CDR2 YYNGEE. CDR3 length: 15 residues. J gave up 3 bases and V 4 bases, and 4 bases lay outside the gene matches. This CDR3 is CASSSTGVYNSPLHF. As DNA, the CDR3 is TGTGCCAGCAGCTCTACAGGGGTCTATAATTCACCCCTCCACTTT.

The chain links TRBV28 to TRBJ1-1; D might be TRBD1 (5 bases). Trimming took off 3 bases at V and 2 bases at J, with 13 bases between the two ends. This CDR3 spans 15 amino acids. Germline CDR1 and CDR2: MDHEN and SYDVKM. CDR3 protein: CASSFLDTSNTEAFF. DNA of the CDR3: TGTGCCAGCAGTTTTCTGGACACAAGCAACACTGAAGCTTTCTTT.

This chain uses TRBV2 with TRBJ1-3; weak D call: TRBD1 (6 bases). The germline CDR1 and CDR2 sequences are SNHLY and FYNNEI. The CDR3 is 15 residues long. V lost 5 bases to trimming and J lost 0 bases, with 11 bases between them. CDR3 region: CASSHRAPSGNTIYF. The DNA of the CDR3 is TGTGCCAGCAGTCACAGGGCCCCCTCTGGAAACACCATATATTTT.

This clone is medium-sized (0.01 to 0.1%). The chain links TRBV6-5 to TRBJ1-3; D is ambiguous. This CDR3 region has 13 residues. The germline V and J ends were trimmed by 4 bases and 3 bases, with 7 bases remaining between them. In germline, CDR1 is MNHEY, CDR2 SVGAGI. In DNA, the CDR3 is TGTGCCAGCAGTTTAGTTCTTGGAAACACCATATATTTT. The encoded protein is CASSLVLGNTIYF.

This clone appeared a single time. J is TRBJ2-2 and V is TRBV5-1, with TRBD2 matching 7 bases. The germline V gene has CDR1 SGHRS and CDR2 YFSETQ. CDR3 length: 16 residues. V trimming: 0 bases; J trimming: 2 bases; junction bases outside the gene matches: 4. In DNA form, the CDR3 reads TGCGCCAGCAGCTTGGGTCCTAGCGGAAACACCGGGGAGCTGTTTTTT. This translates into CASSLGPSGNTGELFF.

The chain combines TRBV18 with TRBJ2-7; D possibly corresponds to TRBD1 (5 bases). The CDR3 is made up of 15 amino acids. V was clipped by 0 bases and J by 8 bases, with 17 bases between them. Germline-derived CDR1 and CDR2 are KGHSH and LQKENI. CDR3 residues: CASSPPVSRALQQYF. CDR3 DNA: TGTGCCAGCTCACCACCGGTTAGCAGGGCTCTCCAGCAGTACTTC. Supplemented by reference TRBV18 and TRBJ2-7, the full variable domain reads NAGVMQNPRHLVRRRGQEARLRCSPMKGHSHVYWYRQLPEEGLKFMVYLQKENIIDESGMPKERFSAEFPKEGPSILRIQQVVRGDSAAYFCASSPPVSRALQQYFGPGTRLTVT.

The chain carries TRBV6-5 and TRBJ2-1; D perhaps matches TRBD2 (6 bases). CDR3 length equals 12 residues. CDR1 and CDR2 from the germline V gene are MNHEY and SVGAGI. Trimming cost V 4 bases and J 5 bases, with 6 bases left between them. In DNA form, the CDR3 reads TGTGCCAGCAGTTGGGGGGACAATGAGCAGTTCTTC. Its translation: CASSWGDNEQFF.

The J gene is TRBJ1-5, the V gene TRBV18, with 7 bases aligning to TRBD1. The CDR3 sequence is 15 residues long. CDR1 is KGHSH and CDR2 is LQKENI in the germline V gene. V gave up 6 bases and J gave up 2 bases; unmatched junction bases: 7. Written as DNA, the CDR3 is TGTGCCAGCTCCACTCGGACAGGAGGCAATCAGCCCCAGCATTTT. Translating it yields CASSTRTGGNQPQHF.

The CDR3, as DNA: TGCGCCAGCAGCTTGGAGTCTGGGGGATTGTATGAGCAGTTCTTC. Translation: CASSLESGGLYEQFF. V and J are TRBV5-1 and TRBJ2-1; the D call may be TRBD1 or TRBD2 (5 bases each). V was cut by 0 bases and J by 8 bases, with 15 bases left in between. CDR3 length equals 15 residues. Germline CDR1 is SGHRS and CDR2 is YFSETQ.

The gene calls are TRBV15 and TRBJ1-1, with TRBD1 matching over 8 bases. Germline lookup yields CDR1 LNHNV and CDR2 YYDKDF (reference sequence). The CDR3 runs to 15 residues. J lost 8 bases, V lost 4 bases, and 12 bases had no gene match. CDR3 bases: TGTGCCACCAGCACCGAAAGGACAGGGTGGGAGGAAGCTTTCTTT. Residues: CATSTERTGWEEAFF.

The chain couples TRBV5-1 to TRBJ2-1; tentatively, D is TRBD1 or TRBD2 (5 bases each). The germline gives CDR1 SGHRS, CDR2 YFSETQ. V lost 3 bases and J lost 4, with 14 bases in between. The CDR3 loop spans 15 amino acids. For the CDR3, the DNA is TGCGCCAGCAGCTCCCGGGGTAGGGGATACAATGAGCAGTTCTTC. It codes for CASSSRGRGYNEQFF.

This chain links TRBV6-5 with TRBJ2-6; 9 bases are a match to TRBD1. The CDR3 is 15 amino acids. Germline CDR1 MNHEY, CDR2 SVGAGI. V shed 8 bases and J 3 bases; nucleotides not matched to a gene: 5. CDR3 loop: CASGNRGHGANVLTF. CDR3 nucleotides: TGTGCCAGCGGCAACAGGGGGCATGGGGCCAACGTCCTGACTTTC.

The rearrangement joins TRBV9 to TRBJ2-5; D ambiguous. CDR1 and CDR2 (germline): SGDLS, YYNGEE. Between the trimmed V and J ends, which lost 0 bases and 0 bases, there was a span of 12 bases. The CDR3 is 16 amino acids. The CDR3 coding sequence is TGTGCCAGCAGCGTAGGTAGGGTGGCGTACCAAGAGACCCAGTACTTC. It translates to CASSVGRVAYQETQYF.

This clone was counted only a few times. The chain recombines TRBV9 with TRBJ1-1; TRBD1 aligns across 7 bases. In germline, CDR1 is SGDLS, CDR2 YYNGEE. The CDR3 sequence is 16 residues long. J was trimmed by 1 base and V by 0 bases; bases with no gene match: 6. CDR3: CASSVDYRGSNTEAFF. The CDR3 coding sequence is TGTGCCAGCAGCGTAGATTACAGGGGCTCGAACACTGAAGCTTTCTTT.

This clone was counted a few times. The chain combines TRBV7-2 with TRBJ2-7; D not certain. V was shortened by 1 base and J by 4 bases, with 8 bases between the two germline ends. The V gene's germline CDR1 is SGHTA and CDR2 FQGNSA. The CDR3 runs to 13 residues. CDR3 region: CASSLVWQYEQYF. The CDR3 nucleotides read TGTGCCAGCAGCTTAGTTTGGCAGTACGAGCAGTACTTC.

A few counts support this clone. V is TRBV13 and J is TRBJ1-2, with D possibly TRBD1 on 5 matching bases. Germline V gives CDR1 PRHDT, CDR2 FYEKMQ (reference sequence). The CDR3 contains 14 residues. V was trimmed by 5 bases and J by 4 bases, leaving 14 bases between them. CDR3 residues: CASSLLWGSYGYTF. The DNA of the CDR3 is TGTGCCAGCAGCCTTCTTTGGGGGAGCTATGGCTACACCTTC.

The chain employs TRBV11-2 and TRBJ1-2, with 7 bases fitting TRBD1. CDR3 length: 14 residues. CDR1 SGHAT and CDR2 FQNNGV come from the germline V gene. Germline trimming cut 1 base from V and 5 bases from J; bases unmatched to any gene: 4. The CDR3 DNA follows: TGTGCCAGCAGCTTAGCCACAGGGGTTTATGGCTACACCTTC. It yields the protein CASSLATGVYGYTF.

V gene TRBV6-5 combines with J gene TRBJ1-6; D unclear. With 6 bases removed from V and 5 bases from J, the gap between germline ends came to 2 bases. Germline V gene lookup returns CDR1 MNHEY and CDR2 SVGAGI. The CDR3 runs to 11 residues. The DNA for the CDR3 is TGTGCCAGCAGGAATAATTCACCCCTCCACTTT. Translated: CASRNNSPLHF.

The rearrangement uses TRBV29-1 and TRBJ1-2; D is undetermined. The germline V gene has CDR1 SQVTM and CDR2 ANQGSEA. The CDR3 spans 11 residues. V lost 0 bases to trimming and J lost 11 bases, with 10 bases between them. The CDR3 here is CSVEESMRYTF. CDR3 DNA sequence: TGCAGCGTTGAAGAGTCCATGAGATACACCTTC.

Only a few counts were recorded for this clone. In nucleotides, the CDR3 is TGTGCCAGCAGTTACACCTACGAGCAGTACTTC. Translation gives CASSYTYEQYF. V usage is TRBV6-6 and J usage is TRBJ2-7, with D unresolved. V lost 2 bases and J 2 bases, leaving 1 base between the germline ends. CDR1 MNHNY and CDR2 SVGAGI come from the germline V gene (reference sequence). The CDR3 runs to 11 residues.

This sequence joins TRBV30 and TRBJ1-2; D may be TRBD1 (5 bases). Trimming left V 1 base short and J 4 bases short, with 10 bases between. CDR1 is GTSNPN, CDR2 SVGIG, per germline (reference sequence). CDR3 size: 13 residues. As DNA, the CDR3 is TGTGCCTGGAGTGGGGGCGGTTCCTATGGCTACACCTTC. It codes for CAWSGGGSYGYTF.

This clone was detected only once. CDR3 residues: CASSLSRGYEQYF. DNA for the CDR3: TGTGCCAGCAGCTTATCTCGGGGCTACGAGCAGTACTTC. The chain links TRBV11-2 to TRBJ2-7, with D perhaps matching TRBD2 (5 bases). The CDR3 is 13 amino acids. Germline V gene sequence: CDR1 SGHAT, CDR2 FQNNGV. Trimming took off 2 bases at V and 3 bases at J, with 8 bases between the two ends.

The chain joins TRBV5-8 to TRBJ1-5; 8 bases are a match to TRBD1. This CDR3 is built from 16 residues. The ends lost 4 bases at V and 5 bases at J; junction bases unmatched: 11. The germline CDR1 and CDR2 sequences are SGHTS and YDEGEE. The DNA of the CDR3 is TGTGCCAGCAGCCCGGAATGGACAGGGTCTCATCAGCCCCAGCATTTT. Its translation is CASSPEWTGSHQPQHF.